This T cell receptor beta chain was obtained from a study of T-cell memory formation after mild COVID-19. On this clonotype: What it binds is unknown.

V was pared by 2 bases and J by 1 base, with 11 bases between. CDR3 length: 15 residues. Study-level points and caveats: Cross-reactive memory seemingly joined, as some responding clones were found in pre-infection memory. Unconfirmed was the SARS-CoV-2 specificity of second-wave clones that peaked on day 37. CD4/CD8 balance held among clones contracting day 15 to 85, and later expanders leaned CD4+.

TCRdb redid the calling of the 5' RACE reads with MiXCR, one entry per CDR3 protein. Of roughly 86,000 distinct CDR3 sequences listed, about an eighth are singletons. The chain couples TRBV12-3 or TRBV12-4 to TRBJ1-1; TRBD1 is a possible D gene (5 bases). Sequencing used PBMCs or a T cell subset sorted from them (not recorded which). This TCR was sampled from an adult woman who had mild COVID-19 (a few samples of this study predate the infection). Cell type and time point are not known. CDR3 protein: CASSLPVGPNTEAFF. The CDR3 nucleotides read TGTGCCAGCAGTTTACCAGTGGGGCCGAACACTGAAGCTTTCTTT.